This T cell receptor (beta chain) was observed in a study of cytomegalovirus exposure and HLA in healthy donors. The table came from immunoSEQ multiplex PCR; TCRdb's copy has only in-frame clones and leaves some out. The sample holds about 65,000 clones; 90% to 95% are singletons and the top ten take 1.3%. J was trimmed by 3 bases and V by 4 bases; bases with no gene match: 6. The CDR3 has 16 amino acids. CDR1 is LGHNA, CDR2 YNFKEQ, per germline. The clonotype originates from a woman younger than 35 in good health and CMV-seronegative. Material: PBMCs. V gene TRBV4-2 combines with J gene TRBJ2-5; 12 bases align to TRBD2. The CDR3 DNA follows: TGTGCCAGCAGCCGGCTAGCGGGAGGGATAGAAGAGACCCAGTACTTC. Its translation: CASSRLAGGIEETQYF.